This T cell receptor (beta chain) was identified in a study of blood T cell repertoires in COVID-19 (dated by TCRdb to the early 2020s). Notes on the research overall: Samples from collaborators originated in the United States, Italy and Spain and spanned both the acute and convalescent phases of COVID-19. Samples came from the ongoing ImmuneRACE study (first 160 participants) plus 1,254 subjects from 6 global collaborators. Subjects who had been exposed to COVID-19, were actively infected with it, or had recovered from it provided the deeply sampled blood TCRbeta repertoires that made up the dataset. The repertoires were made available in a free public database intended to serve as a resource for research on the immune response to SARS-CoV-2. The prospective study material was composed of cDNA or gDNA derived from T cells, B-cell-depleted T cells, or PBMCs. Where HLA class I and class II types were available, the types were taken from metadata supplied by the sample provider, not from assay-based typing. A de-identified subject ID, COVID-19 status, age in years and sex were almost always included in the sample metadata.

General findings and caveats noted by the study authors: The quantity of clinical and demographic metadata differed by source and by participant and was supplied without curation.

Enrolling through a virtual design, the prospective study's participants ranged in age from roughly 18 to 90 years and lived across some 23 United States geographic areas. To assign participants to cohorts, the prospective study relied on clinical history that participants themselves reported in a screening survey and a study questionnaire. Each participant in the prospective study had whole blood, serum and a nasopharyngeal or oropharyngeal swab collected by mobile phlebotomists. Participants in the prospective study had the option to provide additional blood draws and questionnaires over an approximately 2-month period. Prospective study blood samples were shipped either frozen or at room temperature before DNA extraction. On this clone: Its antigen is unknown. A junction boundary mismatches the germline segment, possibly from a read error.

TCRbeta CDR3 regions were amplified from genomic DNA by means of the immunoSEQ Assay, a bias-controlled multiplex PCR. As for the original processing: The number of nucleated cells in each sample was estimated from the amplification of reference gene primers within the assay. To quantify the absolute abundance of each unique TCRbeta CDR3 rearrangement, sequence reads were collapsed and filtered. For each sample, productive Simpson clonality was calculated as the square root of Simpson's diversity index across productive rearrangements. Not all clones reach the TCRdb copy of this immuneACCESS table, which keeps in-frame sequences only. Checked studies attribute under half of the gap to unresolved V genes and leave the rest unexplained. The DNA was the basis for D and trimming; V, J and clone size are from that table. The sample contains around 280,000 clones, about 90% of them found a single time. Jointly, the top ten make up about 1.5% of the sample.

The receptor was isolated from a woman aged 18-29 years with acute COVID-19. Sequencing was done on a sample of PBMCs or T cells enriched from blood (not recorded which).

The CDR3: CSDEGRTGGAYSNQPQHF. The nucleotide sequence reads TGCAGCGATGAAGGGAGAACAGGGGGGGCTTATAGCAATCAGCCCCAGCATTTT. The chain is encoded by TRBV29-1 joined to TRBJ1-5; TRBD1 fits 8 bases in the junction. Measured from the cysteine to the phenylalanine, the CDR3 is 18 residues long. The entry retains the CDR3 DNA only, 54 bases that are in frame from base 1. CDR1 and CDR2 were assigned from the germline V gene as SQVTM and ANQGSEA.